This T cell receptor beta chain was captured by sequencing in a study of shared clonotypes between healthy human individuals. About this clone itself: Its antigen remains unidentified. This sample also contains other DNA sequences that code for the same CDR3.

The protocol was immunoSEQ multiplex PCR, while the TCRdb copy is restricted to in-frame clones and leaves out a portion. The sample holds some 630,000 clones, 95% to 97% seen once. Naive-designated CD8 cells lacked CD45RO, were positively enriched for CCR7, and omitted terminally differentiated effector memory CD45RA+ cells. Study-wide results and limits: What naive subsets generally showed was a larger estimated richness than memory subsets showed.

This sequence was found in a woman younger than 45 in good health. The source material was naive CD8+ T cells sorted from blood.

The CDR3 bases are TGTGCCAGCTCTGGGGCCAACGTCCTGACTTTC. It is translated as CASSGANVLTF. The chain employs TRBV27 and TRBJ2-6, with no clear D. The CDR3 loop spans 11 amino acids. V was shortened by 8 bases and J by 1 base, with 0 bases between the two germline ends. Germline assignment: CDR1 MNHEY and CDR2 SMNVEV (reference sequence).